These 8 T cell receptor beta chains originate from one sample sequenced in a study of identical twins (dated by TCRdb to about 2016). The library was built by means of 5' RACE. TCRdb names Illumina HiSeq 2000 as the instrument used. The raw public reads went through TCRdb reprocessing: fastp at Q25, MiXCR clone calling, in-frame beta chains kept. Rows with a matching CDR3 protein are joined into one entry that keeps the most common DNA and genes. Across this sample there are 1.5 million to 2 million distinct CDR3 sequences, with roughly a third seen only once. 0.25% to 0.3% of the sample belongs to the ten largest clones. Sequenced sample: cord blood. These receptors were taken from a newborn girl in good health.

This clonotype was seen a handful of times. J is TRBJ2-4 and V is TRBV20-1, with 13 bases lining up with TRBD2. This CDR3 has 19 residues. CDR1 and CDR2 (germline): DFQATT, SNEGSKA (reference sequence). Trimming took 2 bases from V and 3 from J; bases not matched to a gene: 13. The CDR3 sequence is CSARRNALTSGRVKNIQYF. The CDR3, as DNA: TGCAGTGCTAGACGGAACGCCCTAACTAGCGGGAGGGTCAAAAACATTCAGTACTTC.

The chain employs TRBV7-2 and TRBJ2-1, with TRBD2 as a possible D gene (5 bases). Gene TRBJ2-7 matches the end of the DNA better, so the J call may be wrong. CDR1 is SGHTA and CDR2 is FQGNSA in the germline V gene. The CDR3 extends over 15 amino acids. The CDR3 reads CASSLGLLDPYEQYF. In DNA, the CDR3 is TGTGCCAGCAGCTTAGGGTTACTAGACCCCTACGAGCAGTACTTC.

The chain carries TRBV19 and TRBJ2-2; TRBD1 matches at 12 bases. The CDR3 spans 15 residues. Germline V gives CDR1 LNHDA, CDR2 SQIVND (reference sequence). Trimming took 6 bases from V and 9 from J; bases not matched to a gene: 8. This CDR3 reads CASRRPGQGARELFF. The CDR3 coding sequence is TGTGCCAGTAGAAGACCGGGACAGGGGGCCCGGGAGCTGTTTTTT.

This clonotype has just a few counts. The V call is TRBV7-2, the J call TRBJ1-5; 8 bases match TRBD1. The CDR3 totals 16 residues. J lost 0 bases, V lost 5 bases, and 6 bases had no gene match. Germline V CDR1 and CDR2: SGHTA, FQGNSA. The DNA for the CDR3 is TGTGCCAGCAGCCCCAGGACAGGGAGTAGCAATCAGCCCCAGCATTTT. This codes for CASSPRTGSSNQPQHF. Full variable domain (rest looked up from reference TRBV7-2 and TRBJ1-5): GAGVSQSPSNKVTEKGKDVELRCDPISGHTALYWYRQSLGQGLEFLIYFQGNSAPDKSGLPSDRFSAERTGGSVSTLTIQRTQQEDSAVYLCASSPRTGSSNQPQHFGDGTRLSIL.

The V gene is TRBV12-3 or TRBV12-4, the J gene TRBJ2-7; 10 bases fit TRBD2. The DNA end favors TRBJ2-5, so the J call may be wrong. CDR3 length equals 16 residues. The CDR3 bases are TGTGCCAGCACCCCGGGATCTAGCGGGAGCGGAGAGACCCAGTACTTC. Encoded protein: CASTPGSSGSGETQYF.

This clonotype was picked up a small number of times. The chain combines TRBV4-1 with TRBJ1-4; a possible D gene is TRBD1 (5 bases). CDR3 size: 16 residues. Germline lookup yields CDR1 MGHRA and CDR2 YSYEKL. Deletions cut 4 bases from V and 2 bases from J, with 14 bases between. The CDR3 protein is CASSLAQVETNEKLFF. The CDR3 bases are TGCGCCAGCAGCCTCGCACAGGTCGAGACTAATGAAAAACTGTTTTTT.

The chain joins TRBV6-1 to TRBJ2-7, with D perhaps matching TRBD2 (5 bases). The J call may be wrong; the DNA end is better matched by TRBJ2-5. The length of the CDR3 is 14 residues. Germline V gene lookup returns CDR1 MNHNS and CDR2 SASEGT. DNA for the CDR3: TGTGCCAGCAGTGAACTCATACGGGGAGAGACCCAGTACTTC. Protein: CASSELIRGETQYF.

J is TRBJ2-1 and V is TRBV6-6; 10 positions match TRBD2. This CDR3 has 16 amino acids. Trimming removed 6 bases from V and 2 bases from J; junction bases left unmatched: 7. Germline V CDR1 and CDR2: MNHNY, SVGAGI (reference sequence). The CDR3 DNA reads TGTGCCAGCAGACTTTCAGCGGGAGGGCCCTACAATGAGCAGTTCTTC. Residues: CASRLSAGGPYNEQFF.